The present entry profiles one T cell receptor beta chain with its context. CDR3 size: 14 residues. V lost 2 bases, J lost 0 bases, and 8 bases lay in between. The germline gives CDR1 SGHTA, CDR2 FQGNSA. The sample comes from a study of blood T cell repertoires in COVID-19. For the study at large: Some COVID-19 samples were acute and others convalescent; all came from the United States, Italy and Spain.

In the source study's methods: The authors estimated nucleated cell counts from reference gene primer amplification. Sequenced by immunoSEQ multiplex PCR; TCRdb stores in-frame clones only, minus some. The DNA gave D and trimming, while V, J and clone size come from that table. The sample has nearly 15,000 clones, roughly nine tenths seen once. The specimen sequenced was peripheral blood. This receptor was identified in a human donor in a cohort sampled during active COVID-19. The rearrangement joins TRBV7-2 to TRBJ2-7; D remains ambiguous. CDR3 region: CASSLSRNSYEQYF. The CDR3 nucleotides read TGTGCCAGCAGCTTATCGAGGAACTCCTACGAGCAGTACTTC.